The 8 T cell receptor beta chains below come from one sample, sequenced in a study of neurological immune-mediated disorders. TCRdb analysed the 5' RACE reads with MiXCR anew, one entry per CDR3 protein. The data hold about 76,000 distinct CDR3 sequences, with approximately 17% observed a single time. Specimen: PBMCs. These receptors all stem from a woman aged 40 to 50 in good health.

The sample holds many counts of this clonotype. The gene calls are TRBV5-1 and TRBJ2-3; D gene ambiguous. This CDR3 contains 17 residues. Trimming pared 0 bases from V and 0 bases from J, leaving 14 bases between. In germline, CDR1 is SGHRS, CDR2 YFSETQ. The CDR3 DNA is TGCGCCAGCAGCTTGGCAGAGGCGGTTGTGAGCACAGATACGCAGTATTTT. Amino acid sequence: CASSLAEAVVSTDTQYF. The complete variable domain, with remaining parts taken from reference TRBV5-1 and TRBJ2-3, reads KAGVTQTPRYLIKTRGQQVTLSCSPISGHRSVSWYQQTPGQGLQFLFEYFSETQRNKGNFPGRFSGRQFSNSRSEMNVSTLELGDSALYLCASSLAEAVVSTDTQYFGPGTRLTVL.

This clonotype has a count of ten or more. J is TRBJ2-1 and V is TRBV7-2; D is uncertain. In germline, CDR1 is SGHTA, CDR2 FQGNSA. V was cut by 5 bases and J by 1 base, with 12 bases left in between. The CDR3 has 15 amino acids. In DNA form, the CDR3 reads TGTGCCAGCAGCCCTGAAGGTGGTTCCTACAATGAGCAGTTCTTC. The encoded protein is CASSPEGGSYNEQFF.

This clonotype appeared many times. V gene TRBV29-1 combines with J gene TRBJ1-1; D gene unclear. Trimming took off 5 bases at V and 0 bases at J, with 4 bases between the two ends. This CDR3 comprises 11 residues. Germline V gene lookup returns CDR1 SQVTM and CDR2 ANQGSEA. CDR3 sequence reads: CSVQVNTEAFF. The CDR3 DNA reads as TGCAGCGTTCAGGTGAACACTGAAGCTTTCTTT. The variable domain in full, with the rest retrieved from reference TRBV29-1 and TRBJ1-1, is SAVISQKPSRDICQRGTSLTIQCQVDSQVTMMFWYRQQPGQSLTLIATANQGSEATYESGFVIDKFPISRPNLTFSTLTVSNMSPEDSSIYLCSVQVNTEAFFGQGTRLTVV.

This clonotype was seen many times. V and J are TRBV5-1 and TRBJ1-2; 8 bases align to TRBD1. This CDR3 is 14 amino acids long. Germline assignment: CDR1 SGHRS and CDR2 YFSETQ. Trimming took 4 bases from V and 4 from J; bases not matched to a gene: 6. CDR3 protein: CASSRDRTGYGYTF. DNA of the CDR3: TGCGCCAGCAGCCGGGACAGGACCGGCTATGGCTACACCTTC.

This clonotype was observed a handful of times. This chain joins TRBV5-1 and TRBJ2-1; D remains ambiguous. V was pared by 4 bases and J by 10 bases, with 12 bases between. This CDR3 region has 12 residues. The germline V gene encodes CDR1 SGHRS and CDR2 YFSETQ. The CDR3 DNA reads TGCGCCAGCAGCGCGGCACCCCGGGAGCAGTTCTTC. Encoded protein: CASSAAPREQFF.

This clonotype was detected many times. V is TRBV7-2 and J is TRBJ1-2, with a possible D match to TRBD1 (6 bases). Per germline, CDR1 SGHTA and CDR2 FQGNSA. The CDR3 is 14 amino acids. Trimming pared 2 bases from V and 4 bases from J, leaving 11 bases between. The DNA of the CDR3 is TGTGCCAGCAGCTTACCAGAGGGGGTCTATGGCTACACCTTC. This codes for CASSLPEGVYGYTF.

This clonotype was detected many times. V usage is TRBV2 and J usage is TRBJ1-4; a possible D gene is TRBD1 (5 bases). Trimming took off 3 bases at V and 7 bases at J, with 9 bases between the two ends. Germline CDR1 and CDR2: SNHLY and FYNNEI. CDR3 length equals 13 residues. The CDR3 here is CASSDWTSEKLFF. CDR3 coding DNA: TGTGCCAGCAGTGACTGGACATCTGAAAAACTGTTTTTT.

This clonotype has at least ten counts. The chain uses TRBV6-2 or TRBV6-3 and TRBJ2-7; 10 bases are shared with TRBD2. This CDR3 is built from 17 residues. The germline gives CDR1 MNHEY, CDR2 SVGEGT. The CDR3 region has the DNA TGTGCCAGCAGTCACTCTCTGACTAGCGGGCTATCATACGAGCAGTACGTC. Translation: CASSHSLTSGLSYEQYV.